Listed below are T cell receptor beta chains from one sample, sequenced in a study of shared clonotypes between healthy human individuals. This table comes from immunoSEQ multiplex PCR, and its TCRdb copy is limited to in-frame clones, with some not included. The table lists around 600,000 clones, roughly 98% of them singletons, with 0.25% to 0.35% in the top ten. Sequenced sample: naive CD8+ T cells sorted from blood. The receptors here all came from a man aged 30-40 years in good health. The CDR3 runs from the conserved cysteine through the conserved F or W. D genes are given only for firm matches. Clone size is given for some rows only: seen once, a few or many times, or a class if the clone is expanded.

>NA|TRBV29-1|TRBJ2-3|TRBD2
CSVDREGYTQYF
TGCAGCGTTGATCGGGAGGGATATACGCAGTATTTT
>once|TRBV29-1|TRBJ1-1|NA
CSARDMNTEAFF
TGCAGCGCGCGGGACATGAACACTGAAGCTTTCTTT
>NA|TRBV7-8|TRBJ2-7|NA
CASSLVGATYEQYF
TGTGCCAGCAGCTTAGTCGGAGCAACCTACGAGCAGTACTTC
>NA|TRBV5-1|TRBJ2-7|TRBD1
CASSLGDRRPYEQYF
TGCGCCAGCAGCTTGGGGGACAGACGTCCCTACGAGCAGTACTTC
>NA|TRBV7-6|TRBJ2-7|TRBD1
CASSWVAGTGGYEQYF
TGTGCCAGCAGCTGGGTAGCCGGGACAGGGGGCTACGAGCAGTACTTC
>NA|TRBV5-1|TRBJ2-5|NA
CASSSGTSEETQYF
TGCGCCAGCAGCTCTGGGACATCAGAAGAGACCCAGTACTTC
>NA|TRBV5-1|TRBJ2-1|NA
CASSLEGTQYNEQFF
TGCGCCAGCAGCTTGGAGGGGACCCAGTACAATGAGCAGTTCTTC
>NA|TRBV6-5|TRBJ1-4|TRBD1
CASSFGQGYNEKLFF
TGTGCCAGTAGCTTCGGACAGGGGTATAATGAAAAACTGTTTTTT
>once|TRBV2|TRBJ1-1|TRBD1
CANQTGVKTEAFF
TGTGCCAACCAAACAGGGGTTAAGACTGAAGCTTTCTTT
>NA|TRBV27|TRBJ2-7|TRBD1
CASSSQGARNEQYF
TGTGCCAGCAGTTCACAGGGGGCGAGGAACGAGCAGTACTTC
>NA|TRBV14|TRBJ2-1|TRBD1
CASSQDDRDRADNEQFF
TGTGCCAGCAGCCAAGATGATCGGGACAGGGCAGACAATGAGCAGTTCTTC
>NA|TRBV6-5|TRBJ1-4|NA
CASSYFPHF
TGTGCCAGCAGTTACTTTCCTCATTTT
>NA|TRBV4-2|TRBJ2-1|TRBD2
CASSQERLAANEQFF
TGTGCCAGCAGCCAAGAACGACTAGCGGCCAATGAGCAGTTCTTC
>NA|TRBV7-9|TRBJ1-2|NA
CASSLATPPHRGNYGYTF
TGTGCCAGCAGCTTAGCGACCCCCCCCCATCGGGGTAACTATGGCTACACCTTC
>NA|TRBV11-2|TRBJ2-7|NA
CASLGDEQYF
TGTGCCAGCTTAGGGGACGAGCAGTACTTC
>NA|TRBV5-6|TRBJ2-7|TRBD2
CASSESGGSHEQYF
TGTGCCAGCAGCGAGAGCGGGGGAAGCCACGAGCAGTACTTC
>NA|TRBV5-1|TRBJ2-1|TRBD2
CASSPGLAGIYNEQFF
TGCGCCAGCAGCCCGGGACTAGCGGGGATATACAATGAGCAGTTCTTC
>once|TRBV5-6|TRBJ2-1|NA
CASSYGAYNEQFF
TGTGCCAGCAGCTACGGGGCCTACAATGAGCAGTTCTTC
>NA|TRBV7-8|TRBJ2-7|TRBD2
CASSLAGAGYGYEQYF
TGTGCCAGCAGCTTAGCGGGAGCGGGATACGGGTACGAGCAGTACTTC
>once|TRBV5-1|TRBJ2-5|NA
CASSLSRVGETQYF
TGCGCCAGCAGCTTGTCCAGGGTGGGAGAGACCCAGTACTTC
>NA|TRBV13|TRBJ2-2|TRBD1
CASSYRTGVTGELFF
TGTGCCAGCAGCTACCGGACAGGGGTCACCGGGGAGCTGTTTTTT
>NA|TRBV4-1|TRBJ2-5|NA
CASSLQDLDREETQYF
TGCGCCAGCAGTCTCCAAGACCTCGACAGAGAAGAGACCCAGTACTTC
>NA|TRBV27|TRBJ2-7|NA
CASSLSRAGLSYEQYF
TGTGCCAGCAGTTTATCTCGGGCGGGGTTATCCTACGAGCAGTACTTC
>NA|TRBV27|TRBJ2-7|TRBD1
CASSYTGGGYEQYF
TGTGCCAGCAGTTACACAGGGGGCGGCTACGAGCAGTACTTC
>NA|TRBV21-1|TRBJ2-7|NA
CASSSHRLANWLGCEQYF
TGTGCCAGCAGCAGCCATCGACTAGCGAACTGGCTCGGGTGCGAGCAGTACTTC
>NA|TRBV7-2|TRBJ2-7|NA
CASSFQSEQYF
TGTGCCAGCAGCTTCCAGAGCGAGCAGTACTTC
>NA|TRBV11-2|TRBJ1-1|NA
CASRRGERLENTEAFF
TGTGCCAGCCGCAGGGGCGAGCGACTGGAGAACACTGAAGCTTTCTTT
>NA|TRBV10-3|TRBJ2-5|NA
CAISPDRSKTGETQYF
TGTGCCATCAGTCCAGACAGATCCAAAACGGGAGAGACCCAGTACTTC
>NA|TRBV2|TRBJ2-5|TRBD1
CASNRQGGETQYF
TGTGCCAGCAATAGACAGGGCGGGGAGACCCAGTACTTC
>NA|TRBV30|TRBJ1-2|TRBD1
CAWSGQGAQGYTF
TGTGCCTGGAGCGGACAGGGGGCTCAGGGCTACACCTTC
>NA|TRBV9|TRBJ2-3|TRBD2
CASSARTSGAADTQYF
TGTGCCAGCAGCGCACGTACTAGCGGAGCTGCAGATACGCAGTATTTT
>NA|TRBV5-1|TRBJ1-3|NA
CASSSSGGTGNTIYF
TGCGCCAGCAGCTCCTCCGGGGGAACTGGAAACACCATATATTTT
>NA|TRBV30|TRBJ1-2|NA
CAWSVGSLDYGYTF
TGTGCCTGGAGTGTCGGGAGCTTAGACTATGGCTACACCTTC
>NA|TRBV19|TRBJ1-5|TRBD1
CASSITGELYSNQPQHF
TGTGCCAGTAGTATAACAGGGGAGCTATATAGCAATCAGCCCCAGCATTTT
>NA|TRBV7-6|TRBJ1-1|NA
CASSSYGGMNTEAFF
TGTGCCAGCAGCTCATATGGAGGTATGAACACTGAAGCTTTCTTT
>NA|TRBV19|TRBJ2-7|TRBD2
CASSSGLANNYEQYF
TGTGCCAGTAGCAGTGGACTAGCGAATAATTACGAGCAGTACTTC
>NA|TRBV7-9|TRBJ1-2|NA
CASSLEPARWYTF
TGTGCCAGCAGCTTAGAGCCGGCACGGTGGTACACCTTC
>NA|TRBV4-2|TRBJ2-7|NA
CASSQDHEQYF
TGTGCCAGCAGCCAAGACCACGAGCAGTACTTC
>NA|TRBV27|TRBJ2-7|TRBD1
CASSFGTGYEQYF
TGTGCCAGCAGTTTCGGGACAGGATACGAGCAGTACTTC
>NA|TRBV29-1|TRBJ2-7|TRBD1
CSATGVPTYEQYF
TGCAGCGCGACAGGGGTCCCCACCTACGAGCAGTACTTC
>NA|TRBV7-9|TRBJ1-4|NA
CASMGGLSRKLFF
TGTGCCAGCATGGGGGGGCTCTCCAGAAAACTGTTTTTT
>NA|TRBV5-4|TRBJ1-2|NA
CASSHGGGYTF
TGTGCCAGCAGTCACGGAGGGGGCTACACCTTC
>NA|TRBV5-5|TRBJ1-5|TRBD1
CASNRGTGDQPQHF
TGTGCCAGCAACCGAGGGACAGGGGATCAGCCCCAGCATTTT
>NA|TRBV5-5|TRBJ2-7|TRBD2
CASSLEGLADFAYEQYF
TGTGCCAGCAGCTTGGAGGGACTAGCGGACTTTGCCTACGAGCAGTACTTC
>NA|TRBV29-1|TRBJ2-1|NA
CSVEKGIGAYNEQFF
TGCAGCGTTGAAAAGGGAATCGGGGCCTACAATGAGCAGTTCTTC
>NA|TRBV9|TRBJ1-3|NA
CASSPEMWELSGNTIYF
TGTGCCAGCAGCCCGGAGATGTGGGAACTCTCTGGAAACACCATATATTTT